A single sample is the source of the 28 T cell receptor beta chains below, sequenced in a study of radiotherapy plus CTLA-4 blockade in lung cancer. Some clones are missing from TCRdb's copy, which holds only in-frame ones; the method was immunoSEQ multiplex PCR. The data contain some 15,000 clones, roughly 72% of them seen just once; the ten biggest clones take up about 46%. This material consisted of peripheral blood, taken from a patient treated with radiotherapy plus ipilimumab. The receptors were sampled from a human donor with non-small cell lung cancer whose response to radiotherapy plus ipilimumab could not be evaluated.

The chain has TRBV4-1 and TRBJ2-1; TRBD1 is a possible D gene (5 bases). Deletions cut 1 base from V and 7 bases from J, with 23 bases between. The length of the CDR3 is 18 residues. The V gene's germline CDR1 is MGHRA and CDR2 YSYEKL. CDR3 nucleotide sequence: TGCGCCAGCAGCCAAGCGGACATGGGGATAATACAAGGTAATGAGCAGTTCTTC. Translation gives CASSQADMGIIQGNEQFF.

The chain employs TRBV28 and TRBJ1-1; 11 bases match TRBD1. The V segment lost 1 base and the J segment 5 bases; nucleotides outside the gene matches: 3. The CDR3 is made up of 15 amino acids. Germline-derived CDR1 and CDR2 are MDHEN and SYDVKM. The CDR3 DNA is TGTGCCAGCAGTTTATTGGGGACAGGGGGGACTGAAGCTTTCTTT. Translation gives CASSLLGTGGTEAFF.

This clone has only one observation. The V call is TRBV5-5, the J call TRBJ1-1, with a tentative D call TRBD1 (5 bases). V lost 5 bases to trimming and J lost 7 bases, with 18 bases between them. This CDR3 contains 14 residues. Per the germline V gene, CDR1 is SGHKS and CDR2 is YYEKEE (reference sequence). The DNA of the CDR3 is TGTGCCAGCAGGCCGGGACTGGGGTCGGGTGAAGCTTTCTTT. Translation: CASRPGLGSGEAFF.

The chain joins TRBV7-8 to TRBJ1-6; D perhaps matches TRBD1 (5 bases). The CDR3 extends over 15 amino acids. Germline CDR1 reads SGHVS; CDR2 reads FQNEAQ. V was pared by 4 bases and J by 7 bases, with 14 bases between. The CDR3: CASSWGSAGNSPLHF. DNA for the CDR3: TGTGCCAGCAGCTGGGGGTCAGCGGGAAATTCACCCCTCCACTTT. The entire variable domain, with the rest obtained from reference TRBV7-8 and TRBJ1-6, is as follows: GAGVSQSPRYKVAKRGQDVALRCDPISGHVSLFWYQQALGQGPEFLTYFQNEAQLDKSGLPSDRFFAERPEGSVSTLKIQRTQQEDSAVYLCASSWGSAGNSPLHFGNGTRLTVT.

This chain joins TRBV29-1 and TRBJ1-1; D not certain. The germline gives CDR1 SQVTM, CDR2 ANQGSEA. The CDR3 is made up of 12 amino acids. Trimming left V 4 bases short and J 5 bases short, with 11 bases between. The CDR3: CSVGLVGTEAFF. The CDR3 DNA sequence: TGCAGCGTTGGACTGGTCGGTACTGAAGCTTTCTTT.

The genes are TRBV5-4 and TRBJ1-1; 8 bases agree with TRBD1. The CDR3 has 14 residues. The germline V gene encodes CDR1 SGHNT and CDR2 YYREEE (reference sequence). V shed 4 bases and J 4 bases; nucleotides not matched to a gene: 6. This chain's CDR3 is CASSLDRVSTEAFF. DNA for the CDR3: TGTGCCAGCAGCCTGGACAGGGTGAGCACTGAAGCTTTCTTT.

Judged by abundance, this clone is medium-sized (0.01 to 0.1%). CDR3 sequence: CASSQWTAPSRNEQFF. The CDR3, as DNA: TGTGCCAGTAGTCAATGGACAGCCCCTTCTCGGAATGAGCAGTTCTTC. The chain carries TRBV19 and TRBJ2-1, with a tentative D call TRBD1 (6 bases). Germline-derived CDR1 and CDR2 are LNHDA and SQIVND (reference sequence). The CDR3 covers 16 residues. V lost 5 bases and J lost 7, with 21 bases in between. The full variable domain, completed using reference TRBV19 and TRBJ2-1, is DGGITQSPKYLFRKEGQNVTLSCEQNLNHDAMYWYRQDPGQGLRLIYYSQIVNDFQKGDIAEGYSVSREKKESFPLTVTSAQKNPTAFYLCASSQWTAPSRNEQFFGPGTRLTVL.

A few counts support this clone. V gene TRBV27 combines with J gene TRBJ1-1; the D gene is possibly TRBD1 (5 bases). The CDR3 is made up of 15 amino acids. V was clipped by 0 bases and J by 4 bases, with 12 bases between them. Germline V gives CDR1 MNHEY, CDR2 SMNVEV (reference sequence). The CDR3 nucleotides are TGTGCCAGCAGTTTATCTCCAGGGTTGGGCACTGAAGCTTTCTTT. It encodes CASSLSPGLGTEAFF.

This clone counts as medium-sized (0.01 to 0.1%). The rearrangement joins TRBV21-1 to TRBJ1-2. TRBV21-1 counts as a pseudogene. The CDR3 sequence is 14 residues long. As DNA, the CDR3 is TGTGCCAGCAGCAAGAGAAACCGAAACTATGGCTACACCTTC. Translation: CASSKRNRNYGYTF.

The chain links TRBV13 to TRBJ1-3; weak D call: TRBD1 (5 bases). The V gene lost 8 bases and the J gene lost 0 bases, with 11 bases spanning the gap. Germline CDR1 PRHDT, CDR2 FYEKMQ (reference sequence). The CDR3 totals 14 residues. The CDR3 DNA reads TGTGCCAGCTCCCCGGGGGTCTCTGGAAACACCATATATTTT. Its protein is CASSPGVSGNTIYF. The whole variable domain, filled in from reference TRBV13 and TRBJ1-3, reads AAGVIQSPRHLIKEKRETATLKCYPIPRHDTVYWYQQGPGQDPQFLISFYEKMQSDKGSIPDRFSAQQFSDYHSELNMSSLELGDSALYFCASSPGVSGNTIYFGEGSWLTVV.

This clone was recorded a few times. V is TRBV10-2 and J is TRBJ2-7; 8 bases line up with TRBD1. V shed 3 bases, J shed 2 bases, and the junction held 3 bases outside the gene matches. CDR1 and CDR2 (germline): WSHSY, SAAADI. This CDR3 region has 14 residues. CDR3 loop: CASSDSGQAYEQYV. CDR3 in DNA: TGCGCCAGCAGTGATTCGGGACAGGCCTACGAGCAGTACGTC.

CDR3 amino acids: CASSESPGQSLGELFF. CDR3 bases: TGCGCCAGCAGTGAGTCTCCGGGACAATCACTCGGGGAGCTGTTTTTT. The chain joins TRBV10-1 to TRBJ2-2; maybe TRBD1 (6 bases). V lost 0 bases and J lost 7, with 15 bases in between. The CDR3 is made up of 16 amino acids. Germline V gene lookup returns CDR1 WNHNN and CDR2 SYGVQD (reference sequence).

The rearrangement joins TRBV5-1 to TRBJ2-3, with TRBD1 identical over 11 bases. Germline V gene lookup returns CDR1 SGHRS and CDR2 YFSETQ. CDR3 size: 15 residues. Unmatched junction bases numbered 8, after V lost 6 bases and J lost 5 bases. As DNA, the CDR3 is TGCGCCAGCATCCCTAGGACAGGGGGCGTAGATACGCAGTATTTT. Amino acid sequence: CASIPRTGGVDTQYF.

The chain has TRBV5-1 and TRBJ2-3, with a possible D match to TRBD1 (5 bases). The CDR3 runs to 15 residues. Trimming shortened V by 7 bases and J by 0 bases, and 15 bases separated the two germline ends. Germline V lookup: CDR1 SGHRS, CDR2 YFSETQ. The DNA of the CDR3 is TGCGCCAGCTCCCCAGAGCAGGGAAGCACAGATACGCAGTATTTT. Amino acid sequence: CASSPEQGSTDTQYF.

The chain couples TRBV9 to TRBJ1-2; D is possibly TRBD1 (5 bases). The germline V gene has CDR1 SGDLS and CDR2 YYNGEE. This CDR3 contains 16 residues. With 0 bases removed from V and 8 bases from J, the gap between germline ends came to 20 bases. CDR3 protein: CASSVAGTGGLQGYTF. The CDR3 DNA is TGTGCCAGCAGCGTAGCGGGGACGGGGGGACTGCAGGGCTACACCTTC.

The chain's CDR3 is CSVGGTGPYNEQFF. The CDR3 coding sequence is TGCAGCGTTGGTGGGACAGGTCCTTACAATGAGCAGTTCTTC. The chain is built from TRBV29-1 and TRBJ2-1; TRBD1 matches 8 bases. This CDR3 comprises 14 residues. Looked up from germline, CDR1 is SQVTM and CDR2 is ANQGSEA. The V segment lost 4 bases and the J segment 4 bases; nucleotides outside the gene matches: 6.

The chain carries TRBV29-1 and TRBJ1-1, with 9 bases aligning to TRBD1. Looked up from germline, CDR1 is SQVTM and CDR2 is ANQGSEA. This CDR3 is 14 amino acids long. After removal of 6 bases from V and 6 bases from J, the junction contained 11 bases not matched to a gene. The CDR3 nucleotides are TGCAGCGTCAACCCGGGACAGGGTGACCCTGAAGCTTTCTTT. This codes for CSVNPGQGDPEAFF. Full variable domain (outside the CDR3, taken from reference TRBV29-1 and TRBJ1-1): SAVISQKPSRDICQRGTSLTIQCQVDSQVTMMFWYRQQPGQSLTLIATANQGSEATYESGFVIDKFPISRPNLTFSTLTVSNMSPEDSSIYLCSVNPGQGDPEAFFGQGTRLTVV.

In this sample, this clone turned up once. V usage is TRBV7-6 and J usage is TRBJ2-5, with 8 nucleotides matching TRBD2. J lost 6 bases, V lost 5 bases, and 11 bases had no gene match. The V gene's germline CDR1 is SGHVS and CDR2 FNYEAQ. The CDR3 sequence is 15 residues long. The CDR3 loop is CASSPGAGVPQTQYF. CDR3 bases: TGTGCCAGCAGCCCGGGAGCGGGGGTACCCCAGACCCAGTACTTC.

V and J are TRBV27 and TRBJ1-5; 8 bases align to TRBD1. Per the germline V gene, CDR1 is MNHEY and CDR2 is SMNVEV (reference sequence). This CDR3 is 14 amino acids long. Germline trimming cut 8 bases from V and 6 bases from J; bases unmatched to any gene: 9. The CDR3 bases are TGTGCCAGCCAAGGACAGGGAGAAGGTCAGCCCCAGCATTTT. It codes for CASQGQGEGQPQHF.

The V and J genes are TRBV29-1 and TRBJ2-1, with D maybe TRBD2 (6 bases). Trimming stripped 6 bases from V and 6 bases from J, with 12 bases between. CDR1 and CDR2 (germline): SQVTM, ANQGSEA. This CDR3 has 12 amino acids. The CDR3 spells CSVYLASNEQFF. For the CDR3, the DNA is TGCAGCGTATACCTAGCGTCCAATGAGCAGTTCTTC.

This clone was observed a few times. The CDR3 loop is CASSWRGGYEQYF. The DNA for the CDR3 is TGTGCCAGCAGTTGGCGGGGGGGCTACGAGCAGTACTTC. The chain recombines TRBV28 with TRBJ2-7; 9 bases agree with TRBD2. J was trimmed by 3 bases and V by 4 bases; bases with no gene match: 1. Per the germline V gene, CDR1 is MDHEN and CDR2 is SYDVKM. The CDR3 consists of 13 residues.

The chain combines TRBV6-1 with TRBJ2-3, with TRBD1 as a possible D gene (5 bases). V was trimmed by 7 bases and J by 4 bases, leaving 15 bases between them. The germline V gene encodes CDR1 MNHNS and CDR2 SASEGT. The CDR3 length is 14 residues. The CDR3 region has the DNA TGTGCCAGCAAACCCGGTGGGGCTTCAGATACGCAGTATTTT. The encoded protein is CASKPGGASDTQYF.

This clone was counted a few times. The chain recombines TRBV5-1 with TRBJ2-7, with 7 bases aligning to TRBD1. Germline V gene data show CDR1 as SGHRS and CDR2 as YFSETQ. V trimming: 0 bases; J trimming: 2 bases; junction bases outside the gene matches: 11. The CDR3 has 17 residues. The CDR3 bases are TGCGCCAGCAGCTTGGGGGGCTTGGACAGGCGGGCCTACGAGCAGTACTTC. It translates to CASSLGGLDRRAYEQYF.

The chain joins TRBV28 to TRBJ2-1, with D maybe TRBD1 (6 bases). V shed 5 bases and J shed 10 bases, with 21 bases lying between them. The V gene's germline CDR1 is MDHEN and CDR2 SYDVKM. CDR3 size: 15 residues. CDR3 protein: CASSLQGRNMREQFF. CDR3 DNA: TGTGCCAGCAGTCTCCAGGGGCGAAATATGAGAGAGCAGTTCTTC.

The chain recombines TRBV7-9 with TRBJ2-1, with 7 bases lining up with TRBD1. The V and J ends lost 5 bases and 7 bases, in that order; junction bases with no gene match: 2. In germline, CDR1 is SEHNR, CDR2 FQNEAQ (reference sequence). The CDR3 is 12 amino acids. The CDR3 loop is CASSATGNEQFF. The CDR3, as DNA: TGTGCCAGCAGCGCGACAGGGAATGAGCAGTTCTTC.

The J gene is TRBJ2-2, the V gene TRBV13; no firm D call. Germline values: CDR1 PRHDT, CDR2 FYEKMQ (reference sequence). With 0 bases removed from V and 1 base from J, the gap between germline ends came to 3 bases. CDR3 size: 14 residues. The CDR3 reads CASSLGQNTGELFF. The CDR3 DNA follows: TGTGCCAGCAGCTTAGGACAGAACACCGGGGAGCTGTTTTTT. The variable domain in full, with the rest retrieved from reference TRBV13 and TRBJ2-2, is AAGVIQSPRHLIKEKRETATLKCYPIPRHDTVYWYQQGPGQDPQFLISFYEKMQSDKGSIPDRFSAQQFSDYHSELNMSSLELGDSALYFCASSLGQNTGELFFGEGSRLTVL.

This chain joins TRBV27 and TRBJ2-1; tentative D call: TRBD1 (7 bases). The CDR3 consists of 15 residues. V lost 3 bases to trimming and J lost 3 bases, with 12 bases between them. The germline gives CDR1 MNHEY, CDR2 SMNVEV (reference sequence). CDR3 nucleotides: TGTGCCAGCAGTTTGGGTCAGGGGGGCTACAATGAGCAGTTCTTC. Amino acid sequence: CASSLGQGGYNEQFF.

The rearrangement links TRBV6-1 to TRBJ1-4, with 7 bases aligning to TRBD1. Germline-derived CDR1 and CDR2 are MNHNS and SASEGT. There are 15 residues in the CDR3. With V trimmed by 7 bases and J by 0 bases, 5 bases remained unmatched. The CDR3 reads CASKGALATNEKLFF. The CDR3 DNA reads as TGTGCCAGCAAGGGGGCGTTGGCAACTAATGAAAAACTGTTTTTT.